Each of the 18 T cell receptor beta chains below was sequenced from the same sample in a study of control samples from healthy donors and cancer patients. TCRdb's copy holds only in-frame clones and misses some; the assay was immunoSEQ multiplex PCR. The sample consists of some 130,000 clones, 90% of them appearing once. The sample consisted of blood. Receptor source: a man aged 35 to 55 in good health.

The chain couples TRBV6-1 to TRBJ2-7, with TRBD1 matching 8 bases. From germline, CDR1 is MNHNS and CDR2 SASEGT. There are 13 residues in the CDR3. V lost 1 base to trimming and J lost 10 bases; unmatched junction nucleotides: 6. As DNA, the CDR3 is TGTGCCAGCAGTGAAGTGCCAGGGGGCAGTCAGTACTTC. The encoded protein is CASSEVPGGSQYF.

The V call is TRBV5-1, the J call TRBJ1-5, with TRBD1 identical over 7 bases. The junction had 10 bases not matched to a gene; V was cut back by 0 bases and J by 4 bases. The germline CDR1 and CDR2 sequences are SGHRS and YFSETQ. The CDR3 has 17 residues. The CDR3 sequence: CASSLGPGQPENQPQHF. The CDR3 bases are TGCGCCAGCAGCTTGGGGCCGGGACAGCCCGAAAATCAGCCCCAGCATTTT.

The chain couples TRBV11-3 to TRBJ2-7; TRBD1 matches 8 bases. CDR3 length: 13 residues. The J segment lost 6 bases and the V segment lost 5 bases, leaving 6 bases of the junction unmatched. Per the germline V gene, CDR1 is SGHNT and CDR2 is YENEEA. CDR3 in amino acids: CASSALTGGEQYF. The CDR3 DNA is TGTGCCAGCAGCGCCCTCACAGGGGGCGAGCAGTACTTC.

The chain combines TRBV24-1 with TRBJ1-2; the D gene is possibly TRBD1 (6 bases). V was clipped by 5 bases and J by 4 bases, with 16 bases between them. CDR3 size: 15 residues. Germline CDR1 is KGHDR and CDR2 is SFDVKD. DNA for the CDR3: TGTGCCACCAGTGGGGGAGAGAGCAGGGGCTATGGCTACACCTTC. The encoded protein is CATSGGESRGYGYTF.

The rearrangement links TRBV7-9 to TRBJ1-1, with D unclear. Between the trimmed V and J ends, which lost 6 bases and 4 bases, there was a span of 18 bases. The CDR3 has 15 amino acids. Germline V CDR1 and CDR2: SEHNR, FQNEAQ (reference sequence). Written as DNA, the CDR3 is TGTGCCAGCAGGAAAGAGTTGGGTCTTGGCACTGAAGCTTTCTTT. Residues: CASRKELGLGTEAFF. Using reference TRBV7-9 and TRBJ1-1 for the parts outside the CDR3, the full variable domain is DTGVSQNPRHKITKRGQNVTFRCDPISEHNRLYWYRQTLGQGPEFLTYFQNEAQLEKSRLLSDRFSAERPKGSFSTLEIQRTEQGDSAMYLCASRKELGLGTEAFFGQGTRLTVV.

The chain employs TRBV4-2 and TRBJ1-1; TRBD1 might be the D (5 bases). This CDR3 has 13 residues. V was pared by 3 bases and J by 1 base, with 6 bases between. The V gene's germline CDR1 is LGHNA and CDR2 YNFKEQ. CDR3 nucleotides: TGTGCCAGCAGCCAGGGGACGAACACTGAAGCTTTCTTT. This sequence encodes CASSQGTNTEAFF.

The chain combines TRBV19 with TRBJ1-3; no reliable D call. The CDR3 has 16 residues. Trimming shortened V by 2 bases and J by 1 base, and 12 bases separated the two germline ends. Germline V gene lookup returns CDR1 LNHDA and CDR2 SQIVND (reference sequence). The DNA for the CDR3 is TGTGCCAGTAGTATAACGGGCAGGCGATCTGGAAACACCATATATTTT. Its translation: CASSITGRRSGNTIYF. Looking up the rest from reference TRBV19 and TRBJ1-3 gives the full variable domain: DGGITQSPKYLFRKEGQNVTLSCEQNLNHDAMYWYRQDPGQGLRLIYYSQIVNDFQKGDIAEGYSVSREKKESFPLTVTSAQKNPTAFYLCASSITGRRSGNTIYFGEGSWLTVV.

The genes are TRBV6-5 and TRBJ1-1, with D possibly matching TRBD1 (5 bases). This CDR3 is built from 16 residues. V lost 2 bases and J 3 bases, leaving 16 bases between the germline ends. CDR1 MNHEY and CDR2 SVGAGI come from the germline V gene. The CDR3 region is CASSYGHITRDTEAFF. The CDR3 DNA reads as TGTGCCAGCAGTTACGGACACATTACTCGGGACACTGAAGCTTTCTTT.

The V and J genes are TRBV5-1 and TRBJ2-5; D is possibly TRBD1 (6 bases). V gave up 0 bases and J gave up 5 bases, with 14 bases separating them. The length of the CDR3 is 15 residues. Germline V gene lookup returns CDR1 SGHRS and CDR2 YFSETQ. In DNA form, the CDR3 reads TGCGCCAGCAGCTTGGTAGGACAGCGAGGGGAGACCCAGTACTTC. Translation: CASSLVGQRGETQYF.

This rearrangement joins TRBV6-5 to TRBJ1-1, with D possibly being TRBD1 (5 bases). Germline V gene lookup returns CDR1 MNHEY and CDR2 SVGAGI. Trimming removed 10 bases from V and 1 base from J, with 13 bases in between. This CDR3 region has 13 residues. The CDR3 DNA reads TGTGCCATCGTAAGGGGATGGAACACTGAAGCTTTCTTT. Protein product: CAIVRGWNTEAFF.

The V gene is TRBV11-1, the J gene TRBJ1-6; possibly TRBD1 for D (6 bases). Trimming took off 5 bases at V and 10 bases at J, with 12 bases between the two ends. The CDR3 runs to 13 residues. Germline V gene lookup returns CDR1 SGHAT and CDR2 FQDESV (reference sequence). This chain's CDR3 is CASSPRQDSPLHF. As DNA, the CDR3 is TGTGCCAGCAGCCCCCGACAGGACTCACCCCTCCACTTT.

In regard to this clone: At one of its ends the junction is not consistent with the germline gene, which may arise from a read error. The V gene is TRBV7-7, the J gene TRBJ2-2; TRBD1 matches at 11 bases. The CDR3 runs 16 residues. The germline CDR1 and CDR2 sequences are SSHAT and FNYEAQ (reference sequence). The CDR3 coding sequence is TGTGCTAGCACCTATTGGACAGGGGGCGCGACCGGGGAGCTGTTTTTT. This gives the protein CASTYWTGGATGELFF.

This sequence joins TRBV28 and TRBJ1-1, with D hard to call. Looked up from germline, CDR1 is MDHEN and CDR2 is SYDVKM. V dropped 7 bases and J dropped 3 bases, with 12 bases sitting between them. The CDR3 length is 13 residues. The CDR3 sequence is CASTLLGYTEAFF. Here the CDR3 DNA reads TGTGCCAGCACCCTTTTGGGGTACACTGAAGCTTTCTTT.

This clone was seen only once. The V and J genes are TRBV5-4 and TRBJ2-7, with D possibly TRBD1 on 6 matching bases. The germline CDR1 and CDR2 sequences are SGHNT and YYREEE (reference sequence). The V end lost 4 bases, the J end lost 5 bases, and 19 bases lay between the germline ends. CDR3 length equals 15 residues. CDR3 in DNA: TGTGCCAGCAGCGTTAACAGGGTAACCGGAAACGAGCAGTACTTC. This encodes CASSVNRVTGNEQYF.

This chain links TRBV7-2 with TRBJ1-1, with D hard to call. This CDR3 region has 16 residues. V was trimmed by 4 bases and J by 0 bases, leaving 15 bases between them. The germline gives CDR1 SGHTA, CDR2 FQGNSA. CDR3 sequence reads: CASSSKDSPLNTEAFF. The CDR3 region has the DNA TGTGCCAGCAGCTCTAAGGACTCCCCTCTGAACACTGAAGCTTTCTTT.

The rearrangement links TRBV5-1 to TRBJ2-3, with 11 nucleotides matching TRBD1. Germline lookup yields CDR1 SGHRS and CDR2 YFSETQ. This CDR3 has 15 residues. V lost 9 bases and J lost 6; bases outside the gene matches: 12. In DNA, the CDR3 is TGCGCCATCGTATACCGGGACAGGGGGGAGGATACGCAGTATTTT. Translated: CAIVYRDRGEDTQYF.

V usage is TRBV2 and J usage is TRBJ1-1; 9 bases map to TRBD1. Germline V gene data show CDR1 as SNHLY and CDR2 as FYNNEI. Trimming removed 5 bases from V and 11 bases from J; junction bases left unmatched: 9. This CDR3 spans 13 amino acids. The CDR3 sequence: CASSTTGTGRAFF. DNA for the CDR3: TGTGCCAGCAGTACGACCGGGACAGGGAGGGCTTTCTTT.

The V and J genes are TRBV5-8 and TRBJ1-1, with a tentative D call TRBD1 (5 bases). V was pared by 4 bases and J by 2 bases, with 6 bases between. The CDR3 is 12 residues long. Germline-derived CDR1 and CDR2 are SGHTS and YDEGEE. DNA for the CDR3: TGTGCCAGCAGCGGGGGTAACACTGAAGCTTTCTTT. Its protein product is CASSGGNTEAFF.